The clone carrying this T cell receptor (beta chain) has just a few counts. Its target is unknown. CDR1 SGHTS and CDR2 YDEGEE come from the germline V gene. V lost 3 bases and J lost 6, with 12 bases in between. The length of the CDR3 is 13 residues. This sample was included in a study of PD-1 blockade in mismatch repair-deficient tumors. Overall study findings and caveats: Tumor-resident clones, often undetectable pretreatment in blood, expanded then contracted after pembrolizumab.

Libraries were prepared by immunoSEQ multiplex PCR; TCRdb keeps only in-frame clonotypes and omits some of them. This sample has about 51,000 clones, with approximately 84% found just once. The clonotype was recovered from an adult with mismatch repair-deficient cancer. The V call is TRBV5-8, the J call TRBJ1-1; D is possibly TRBD1 (5 bases). The sequenced sample was peripheral blood, obtained about 4.5 months after starting pembrolizumab. In DNA, the CDR3 is TGTGCCAGCAGCTGGATGCAGGGCTCTGAAGCTTTCTTT. Its translation: CASSWMQGSEAFF. Supplemented by reference TRBV5-8 and TRBJ1-1, the full variable domain reads EAGVTQSPTHLIKTRGQQATLRCSPISGHTSVYWYQQALGLGLQFLLWYDEGEERNRGNFPPRFSGRQFPNYSSELNVNALELEDSALYLCASSWMQGSEAFFGQGTRLTVV.